Listed below are T cell receptor beta chains from one sample, sequenced in a study of identical twins. TCRdb ran MiXCR on the 5' RACE reads and lists one entry per CDR3 protein. The sample lists 500,000 to 600,000 distinct CDR3 sequences, around 20% occurring once. This sample also belongs to another study, concerning T cells expressing NK-cell markers.

Sequencing was done on a sample of CD4+ T cells sorted from blood. Every receptor here comes from a woman aged 18 to 35 in good health. Both conserved end residues are part of each CDR3. Each record gives: V gene, D gene, J gene, clone size, CDR3 protein, CDR3 DNA. The D gene is left open where the match is weak. Rows give clone size only sometimes, using once, few, many, or a class for an expanded clone.

V: TRBV20-1
D: NA
J: TRBJ2-1
size: few
CDR3: CSAPDRVRGNEQFF
DNA: TGCAGTGCGCCCGATAGGGTGAGGGGCAATGAGCAGTTCTTC

V: TRBV20-1
D: NA
J: TRBJ2-1
size: NA
CDR3: CSSIAANNEQFF
DNA: TGCAGTTCGATAGCGGCGAACAATGAGCAGTTCTTC

V: TRBV5-1
D: NA
J: TRBJ2-3
size: few
CDR3: CASSLAQGRPDTQYF
DNA: TGCGCCAGCAGCTTGGCCCAGGGAAGACCAGATACGCAGTATTTT

V: TRBV5-1
D: TRBD2
J: TRBJ2-1
size: few
CDR3: CASSLGSASGGLQFF
DNA: TGCGCCAGCAGCTTGGGATCGGCTAGCGGGGGACTGCAGTTCTTC

V: TRBV6-5
D: NA
J: TRBJ1-5
size: few
CDR3: CASSYEPPGAHSNQPQHF
DNA: TGTGCCAGCAGTTACGAGCCTCCGGGGGCTCATAGCAATCAGCCCCAGCATTTT

V: TRBV7-9
D: TRBD2
J: TRBJ2-7
size: once
CDR3: CASILSGGGEQYF
DNA: TGTGCCAGCATCCTTAGCGGCGGGGGCGAGCAGTACTTC

V: TRBV11-2
D: NA
J: TRBJ2-1
size: NA
CDR3: CASSWASLGNEQFF
DNA: TGTGCCAGCAGCTGGGCGAGTTTGGGCAATGAGCAGTTCTTC

V: TRBV20-1
D: NA
J: TRBJ2-7
size: few
CDR3: CSAVQGRYEQYF
DNA: TGCAGTGCTGTACAGGGTCGCTACGAGCAGTACTTC

V: TRBV4-3
D: TRBD2
J: TRBJ2-1
size: few
CDR3: CASSQDVLAESSYNEQFF
DNA: TGCGCCAGCAGCCAAGATGTGCTAGCGGAAAGCTCCTACAATGAGCAGTTCTTC

V: TRBV3-1
D: NA
J: TRBJ1-2
size: few
CDR3: CASRPREWGSYGYTF
DNA: TGTGCCAGCCGGCCAAGGGAGTGGGGGTCCTATGGCTACACCTTC

V: TRBV20-1
D: NA
J: TRBJ2-7
size: many
CDR3: CSATHHAREYEQYF
DNA: TGCAGTGCTACCCACCATGCCCGGGAATACGAGCAGTACTTC

V: TRBV29-1
D: TRBD2
J: TRBJ2-3
size: few
CDR3: CSVLPGLATDTQYF
DNA: TGCAGCGTTTTACCGGGACTAGCAACAGATACGCAGTATTTT

V: TRBV20-1
D: TRBD1
J: TRBJ2-7
size: NA
CDR3: CSAHDRGYEQYF
DNA: TGCAGTGCTCACGACAGGGGCTACGAGCAGTACTTC

V: TRBV20-1
D: TRBD1
J: TRBJ2-7
size: NA
CDR3: CSARVGQGAMNEQYF
DNA: TGCAGTGCTAGGGTAGGACAGGGGGCTATGAACGAGCAGTACTTC

V: TRBV29-1
D: NA
J: TRBJ2-5
size: NA
CDR3: CSATRVKETQYF
DNA: TGCAGCGCAACCAGGGTAAAAGAGACCCAGTACTTC

V: TRBV18
D: NA
J: TRBJ2-1
size: few
CDR3: CASSEVSVLLGNEQFF
DNA: TGTGCCAGCTCCGAAGTTTCAGTGCTCCTGGGGAATGAGCAGTTCTTC

V: TRBV6-5
D: TRBD1
J: TRBJ2-6
size: few
CDR3: CASSYGGQVLSGANVLTF
DNA: TGTGCCAGCAGTTACGGTGGACAGGTTCTCTCTGGGGCCAACGTCCTGACTTTC

V: TRBV12-3/TRBV12-4
D: NA
J: TRBJ2-2
size: many
CDR3: CASSSPNTGELFF
DNA: TGTGCCAGCAGTTCACCTAACACCGGGGAGCTGTTTTTT

V: TRBV24-1
D: NA
J: TRBJ2-5
size: NA
CDR3: CATSAQGTSFLETQYF
DNA: TGTGCCACCAGTGCTCAGGGGACAAGTTTTCTGGAGACCCAGTACTTC

V: TRBV5-1
D: TRBD2
J: TRBJ2-1
size: many
CDR3: CASRRLAERGEQFF
DNA: TGCGCCAGCAGGAGACTAGCGGAAAGGGGGGAGCAGTTCTTC

V: TRBV20-1
D: NA
J: TRBJ2-5
size: many
CDR3: CSAAAGTPQETQYF
DNA: TGCAGTGCTGCCGCCGGGACGCCACAAGAGACCCAGTACTTC

V: TRBV7-3
D: NA
J: TRBJ2-2
size: NA
CDR3: CASSDRKLFF
DNA: TGTGCCAGCAGCGATCGAAAGCTGTTTTTT

V: TRBV3-1
D: TRBD1
J: TRBJ1-1
size: NA
CDR3: CASSQAGGASTEAFF
DNA: TGTGCCAGCAGCCAAGCAGGGGGCGCGTCCACTGAAGCTTTCTTT

V: TRBV7-7
D: NA
J: TRBJ2-1
size: NA
CDR3: CASSLAPAGRSSYNEQFF
DNA: TGTGCCAGCAGCTTAGCGCCGGCGGGCCGAAGCTCCTACAATGAGCAGTTCTTC

V: TRBV10-3
D: TRBD1
J: TRBJ2-1
size: NA
CDR3: CAISGDRVTNEQFF
DNA: TGTGCCATCAGTGGCGACAGGGTAACGAATGAGCAGTTCTTC

V: TRBV15
D: NA
J: TRBJ1-3
size: NA
CDR3: CATTQDHTGNTIYF
DNA: TGTGCCACCACTCAAGACCATACGGGAAACACCATATATTTT

V: TRBV12-3/TRBV12-4
D: NA
J: TRBJ2-2
size: few
CDR3: CASRLSGVGTGELFF
DNA: TGTGCCAGCAGGCTTTCAGGGGTGGGGACCGGGGAGCTGTTTTTT

V: TRBV6-2/TRBV6-3
D: TRBD2
J: TRBJ2-1
size: NA
CDR3: CASSLLAGSRNEQFF
DNA: TGTGCCAGCAGCCTTCTAGCGGGGAGTCGCAATGAGCAGTTCTTC

V: TRBV12-3/TRBV12-4
D: TRBD2
J: TRBJ2-2
size: NA
CDR3: CASRPGLAVTGELFF
DNA: TGTGCCAGCAGACCGGGACTAGCGGTCACCGGGGAGCTGTTTTTT

V: TRBV6-2/TRBV6-3
D: NA
J: TRBJ2-7
size: NA
CDR3: CASSYSQGTFSYEQYF
DNA: TGTGCCAGCAGTTACTCCCAGGGGACCTTCTCCTACGAGCAGTACTTC

V: TRBV12-5
D: TRBD1
J: TRBJ2-5
size: once
CDR3: CASGRTGQETQYF
DNA: TGTGCTAGTGGTAGGACAGGGCAAGAGACCCAGTACTTC

V: TRBV6-5
D: NA
J: TRBJ2-7
size: few
CDR3: CASSYGQTITYEQYF
DNA: TGTGCCAGCAGTTACGGACAGACCATCACCTACGAGCAGTACTTC

V: TRBV12-3/TRBV12-4
D: TRBD1
J: TRBJ2-3
size: NA
CDR3: CASSWTGGRSTDTQYF
DNA: TGTGCCAGCAGTTGGACAGGGGGCCGGAGCACAGATACGCAGTATTTT

V: TRBV4-3
D: NA
J: TRBJ2-1
size: NA
CDR3: CASSSRRVANNEQFF
DNA: TGCGCCAGCAGCTCCCGGCGGGTAGCCAACAATGAGCAGTTCTTC

V: TRBV9
D: TRBD1
J: TRBJ1-6
size: NA
CDR3: CASSELPGGNSPLHF
DNA: TGTGCCAGCAGCGAACTCCCAGGGGGAAATTCACCCCTCCACTTT

V: TRBV29-1
D: NA
J: TRBJ1-5
size: few
CDR3: CSVTKDSSNQPQHF
DNA: TGCAGCGTGACCAAGGACAGCTCCAATCAGCCCCAGCATTTT

V: TRBV6-1
D: NA
J: TRBJ2-7
size: few
CDR3: CASSRTRGSFYEQYF
DNA: TGTGCCAGCAGTCGTACGAGGGGGAGTTTTTACGAGCAGTACTTC

V: TRBV27
D: NA
J: TRBJ2-2
size: many
CDR3: CASSLGYLTGELFF
DNA: TGTGCCAGCAGTTTAGGCTATCTAACCGGGGAGCTGTTTTTT

V: TRBV27
D: NA
J: TRBJ2-7
size: few
CDR3: CASTPPGPFYPYEQYF
DNA: TGTGCCAGCACACCACCCGGGCCCTTCTACCCCTACGAGCAGTACTTC

V: TRBV6-2/TRBV6-3
D: TRBD1
J: TRBJ2-2
size: NA
CDR3: CASSRQGFNTGELFF
DNA: TGTGCCAGCAGTCGACAGGGATTTAACACCGGGGAGCTGTTTTTT

V: TRBV25-1
D: NA
J: TRBJ1-1
size: many
CDR3: CASRSSRNTEAFF
DNA: TGTGCCAGCAGATCTTCCAGAAACACTGAAGCTTTCTTT

V: TRBV9
D: NA
J: TRBJ2-2
size: NA
CDR3: CASSETTYTGELFF
DNA: TGTGCCAGCAGCGAGACAACCTACACCGGGGAGCTGTTTTTT

V: TRBV5-6
D: NA
J: TRBJ2-7
size: few
CDR3: CASSDRSSSYEQYF
DNA: TGTGCCAGCAGTGACAGGTCGAGCTCCTACGAGCAGTACTTC

V: TRBV9
D: NA
J: TRBJ2-1
size: NA
CDR3: CASTQGGYNSYNEQFF
DNA: TGTGCCAGCACCCAAGGGGGGTACAACTCCTACAATGAGCAGTTCTTC

V: TRBV18
D: NA
J: TRBJ1-5
size: NA
CDR3: CASSPMVGFDQPQHF
DNA: TGTGCCAGCTCACCCATGGTCGGATTCGATCAGCCCCAGCATTTT

V: TRBV6-2/TRBV6-3
D: NA
J: TRBJ2-7
size: NA
CDR3: CASSRYREEQYF
DNA: TGTGCCAGCAGTCGATACCGTGAGGAGCAGTACTTC

V: TRBV7-9
D: TRBD1
J: TRBJ1-1
size: NA
CDR3: CASSSRQGMAGTEAFF
DNA: TGTGCCAGCAGCTCTCGACAGGGTATGGCGGGCACTGAAGCTTTCTTT

V: TRBV12-3/TRBV12-4
D: NA
J: TRBJ2-2
size: many
CDR3: CASSTRGTNTGELFF
DNA: TGTGCCAGCAGTACCAGGGGGACTAACACCGGGGAGCTGTTTTTT

V: TRBV7-9
D: TRBD2
J: TRBJ2-5
size: NA
CDR3: CASSLQRGGQETQYF
DNA: TGTGCCAGCAGCTTACAGCGGGGGGGGCAAGAGACCCAGTACTTC

V: TRBV20-1
D: NA
J: TRBJ2-3
size: NA
CDR3: CSARDLGGGTDTQYF
DNA: TGCAGTGCTAGAGATCTTGGTGGCGGCACTGATACGCAGTATTTT

V: TRBV9
D: NA
J: TRBJ1-4
size: few
CDR3: CASSVEDYKPEKLFF
DNA: TGTGCCAGCAGCGTAGAAGACTACAAGCCTGAAAAACTGTTTTTT

V: TRBV12-3/TRBV12-4
D: NA
J: TRBJ2-3
size: NA
CDR3: CASTHDLRDTQYF
DNA: TGTGCCAGCACCCACGACCTCAGGGATACGCAGTATTTT

V: TRBV5-1
D: TRBD2
J: TRBJ2-7
size: few
CDR3: CASSRGTSGIDYEQYF
DNA: TGCGCCAGCAGCAGAGGGACTAGCGGGATTGACTACGAGCAGTACTTC

V: TRBV12-3/TRBV12-4
D: NA
J: TRBJ1-2
size: NA
CDR3: CASSLQGLGGYTF
DNA: TGTGCCAGCAGTTTACAGGGGTTGGGAGGCTACACCTTC